This T cell receptor beta chain came from a study of blood T cell repertoires in COVID-19. Overall study: T cells, B-cell-depleted T cells, or PBMCs provided the cDNA or gDNA that served as material.

V dropped 5 bases and J dropped 3 bases, with 11 bases sitting between them. The CDR3 runs 13 residues. CDR1 is MNHEY, CDR2 SMNVEV, per germline (reference sequence). The data were produced by immunoSEQ multiplex PCR, yet TCRdb's version contains in-frame clones alone and is incomplete. The sample lists around 140,000 clones; approximately 88% were seen once. The TCR was taken from a man between 65 and 85 years old with acute or convalescent COVID-19. The sample consisted of peripheral blood. This chain joins TRBV27 and TRBJ2-7; perhaps TRBD1 as D (5 bases). This chain's CDR3 is CASSRTGHYEQYF. The CDR3 DNA follows: TGTGCCAGCAGTCGTACCGGACACTACGAGCAGTACTTC.